This passage covers 18 T cell receptor beta chains from one sample sequenced in a study of control samples from healthy donors and cancer patients. The table came from immunoSEQ multiplex PCR; TCRdb's copy has only in-frame clones and leaves some out. The data show 150,000 to 200,000 clones, approximately 92% seen once. Sequenced input: blood. These receptors were taken from a young man in good health.

The chain links TRBV7-9 to TRBJ1-6; D is uncertain. V was shortened by 1 base and J by 8 bases, with 6 bases between the two germline ends. This CDR3 region has 13 residues. Germline CDR1 and CDR2: SEHNR and FQNEAQ (reference sequence). The CDR3: CASSLGADSPLHF. CDR3 nucleotides: TGTGCCAGCAGCTTAGGTGCAGATTCACCCCTCCACTTT.

The chain carries TRBV10-3 and TRBJ1-2; 9 positions match TRBD1. The CDR3 consists of 13 residues. V shed 9 bases and J 5 bases; nucleotides not matched to a gene: 7. Germline CDR1 reads ENHRY; CDR2 reads SYGVKD. The CDR3, as DNA: TGTGCCATTAGGGACAGGGCGCTATATGGCTACACCTTC. This translates into CAIRDRALYGYTF.

The rearrangement uses TRBV19 and TRBJ2-1; the D gene is possibly TRBD2 (5 bases). Germline loops: CDR1 LNHDA, CDR2 SQIVND (reference sequence). Trimming stripped 4 bases from V and 6 bases from J, with 19 bases between. The CDR3 consists of 16 residues. CDR3 bases: TGTGCCAGTAGTAACTCCCGACGGGGTACTCCCAATGAGCAGTTCTTC. Protein: CASSNSRRGTPNEQFF.

The rearrangement links TRBV24-1 to TRBJ2-5, with D possibly TRBD1 on 5 matching bases. Germline CDR1 KGHDR, CDR2 SFDVKD. The CDR3 loop spans 15 amino acids. Trimming cost V 5 bases and J 2 bases, with 14 bases left between them. In DNA form, the CDR3 reads TGTGCCACCAGTGCCCGCAGGGCCCTACAAGAGACCCAGTACTTC. Translation: CATSARRALQETQYF.

To note about this clone: Other nucleotide sequences in the sample specify the same CDR3. Here the CDR3 reads CASSQDLGGTQYF. Written as DNA, the CDR3 is TGTGCCAGCAGCCAAGATCTGGGGGGTACGCAGTATTTT. The chain carries TRBV3-1 (or the pseudogene TRBV3-2) and TRBJ2-3; TRBD2 might be the D (6 bases). The CDR3 runs 13 residues. V was trimmed by 0 bases and J by 8 bases, leaving 9 bases between them. Germline loops: CDR1 LGHDT, CDR2 YNNKEL (reference sequence).

CDR3: CASSLSGYEQYF. The DNA for the CDR3 is TGTGCCAGTAGTTTATCGGGCTACGAGCAGTACTTC. The V gene is TRBV19, the J gene TRBJ2-7; D is unresolved. Trimming left V 5 bases short and J 3 bases short, with 8 bases between. Germline CDR1 and CDR2: LNHDA and SQIVND (reference sequence). The CDR3 runs 12 residues.

This clone occurred once. This rearrangement joins TRBV2 to TRBJ1-6, with 7 nucleotides matching TRBD1. The length of the CDR3 is 13 residues. Germline V gives CDR1 SNHLY, CDR2 FYNNEI. The V and J ends lost 6 bases and 13 bases, in that order; junction bases with no gene match: 9. The CDR3 loop reads CASRTTGIGPLHF. The CDR3 region has the DNA TGTGCCAGCAGGACGACAGGGATCGGGCCCCTCCACTTT.

V is TRBV28 and J is TRBJ1-6, with D tentatively TRBD1 (6 bases). Per germline, CDR1 MDHEN and CDR2 SYDVKM. The length of the CDR3 is 16 residues. The V end lost 4 bases, the J end lost 9 bases, and 19 bases lay between the germline ends. The CDR3 reads CASSSSPGHLSSPLHF. The DNA for the CDR3 is TGTGCCAGCAGTTCGTCCCCGGGACACCTTTCTTCACCCCTCCACTTT.

The V call is TRBV5-8, the J call TRBJ1-2; 7 bases are shared with TRBD1. V lost 5 bases to trimming and J lost 0 bases; unmatched junction nucleotides: 10. This CDR3 region has 16 residues. Germline lookup yields CDR1 SGHTS and CDR2 YDEGEE. CDR3 residues: CASRGKHGTANYGYTF. CDR3 bases: TGTGCCAGCAGGGGGAAACACGGGACAGCTAACTATGGCTACACCTTC.

This sequence joins TRBV7-9 and TRBJ2-1, with TRBD2 identical over 13 bases. The CDR3 runs 16 residues. The V segment lost 3 bases and the J segment 10 bases; nucleotides outside the gene matches: 9. Germline V gives CDR1 SEHNR, CDR2 FQNEAQ (reference sequence). The CDR3 sequence is CASSLLLAGGPDEQFF. In DNA, the CDR3 is TGTGCCAGCAGCTTGCTACTAGCGGGGGGGCCTGACGAGCAGTTCTTC.

In regard to this clone: Other DNA sequences in the sample encode the same CDR3. The CDR3 reads CASSSAGTVNSPLHF. As DNA, the CDR3 is TGTGCCAGCAGCTCCGCCGGGACGGTTAATTCACCCCTCCACTTT. The chain has TRBV5-4 and TRBJ1-6, with D maybe TRBD1 (5 bases). V lost 3 bases, J lost 6 bases, and 13 bases lay in between. This CDR3 has 15 amino acids. Germline V CDR1 and CDR2: SGHNT, YYREEE (reference sequence).

This sequence joins TRBV5-1 and TRBJ1-2; tentative D call: TRBD1 (6 bases). CDR3 size: 14 residues. From germline, CDR1 is SGHRS and CDR2 YFSETQ. The V end was cut by 7 bases, the J end by 0 bases, with 13 bases between. CDR3: CASHGRGANYGYTF. The CDR3 region has the DNA TGCGCCAGCCATGGTAGGGGGGCTAACTATGGCTACACCTTC.

The gene calls are TRBV9 and TRBJ2-1; the match to TRBD2 covers 10 bases. V shed 6 bases and J 7 bases; nucleotides not matched to a gene: 19. Germline V gene data show CDR1 as SGDLS and CDR2 as YYNGEE. CDR3 size: 18 residues. The CDR3 protein is CASNRSPGLAPPENEQFF. The CDR3 DNA reads as TGTGCCAGCAACAGATCGCCGGGACTAGCGCCCCCCGAAAATGAGCAGTTCTTC.

V gene TRBV29-1 combines with J gene TRBJ2-5; TRBD2 might be the D (5 bases). This CDR3 comprises 14 residues. Trimming stripped 6 bases from V and 5 bases from J, with 19 bases between. Germline CDR1 SQVTM, CDR2 ANQGSEA. The CDR3, as DNA: TGCAGCGTCCCCCCTCTAGGACTGTCGGAGACCCAGTACTTC. Residues: CSVPPLGLSETQYF.

The V gene is TRBV2, the J gene TRBJ1-5, with D possibly being TRBD1 (5 bases). Trimming removed 4 bases at V and 3 bases at J, with 7 bases between. This CDR3 contains 13 residues. Germline V gene lookup returns CDR1 SNHLY and CDR2 FYNNEI. CDR3 loop: CASSGDHNQPQHF. As DNA, the CDR3 is TGTGCCAGCAGTGGGGACCACAATCAGCCCCAGCATTTT.

The chain uses TRBV2 and TRBJ1-5, with unresolved D. Germline values: CDR1 SNHLY, CDR2 FYNNEI. Trimming left V 3 bases short and J 2 bases short, with 14 bases between. This CDR3 spans 16 amino acids. This chain's CDR3 is CASSDPRGLGNQPQHF. Here the CDR3 DNA reads TGTGCCAGCAGTGATCCGCGGGGATTGGGCAATCAGCCCCAGCATTTT.

J is TRBJ2-3 and V is TRBV3-1 (or the pseudogene TRBV3-2); TRBD1 aligns across 8 bases. V lost 2 bases to trimming and J lost 5 bases; unmatched junction nucleotides: 6. Germline CDR1 reads LGHDT; CDR2 reads YNNKEL (reference sequence). The CDR3 spans 15 residues. This chain's CDR3 is CASSQYSQGGDTQYF. The CDR3 DNA reads TGTGCCAGCAGCCAATATTCACAGGGGGGAGATACGCAGTATTTT.

The chain uses TRBV24-1 and TRBJ2-1; 13 nucleotides match TRBD2. The length of the CDR3 is 16 residues. Germline loops: CDR1 KGHDR, CDR2 SFDVKD. V lost 6 bases to trimming and J lost 9 bases; unmatched junction nucleotides: 10. CDR3 sequence reads: CATSTPRTSGGPEQFF. As DNA, the CDR3 is TGTGCCACCAGTACCCCGAGGACTAGCGGGGGACCTGAGCAGTTCTTC.